What follows are 20 T cell receptor beta chains derived from one specimen sequenced in a study of blood T cell repertoires in COVID-19. TCRdb keeps only in-frame clones here, not all; method: immunoSEQ multiplex PCR. Of under 80,000 clones in the sample, around 88% are singletons; the top ten hold about 14%. Sequenced: peripheral blood. These receptors all stem from a human donor in a cohort sampled during active COVID-19.

V and J are TRBV12-3 or TRBV12-4 and TRBJ1-1; D is unclear. With 6 bases removed from V and 6 bases from J, the gap between germline ends came to 11 bases. The CDR3 is 12 amino acids. CDR3: CASSHRRAEAFF. The DNA of the CDR3 is TGTGCCAGCAGCCATAGGAGGGCTGAAGCTTTCTTT.

This clone was detected once. The V and J genes are TRBV14 and TRBJ1-1; D not certain. V lost 6 bases to trimming and J lost 0 bases, with 8 bases between them. Looked up from germline, CDR1 is SGHDN and CDR2 is FVKESK. The CDR3 length is 13 residues. The CDR3 reads CASSLTLNTEAFF. The DNA of the CDR3 is TGTGCCAGCAGTCTGACATTGAACACTGAAGCTTTCTTT.

The chain joins TRBV10-2 to TRBJ1-2; TRBD1 might be the D (6 bases). Per the germline V gene, CDR1 is WSHSY and CDR2 is SAAADI. This CDR3 is built from 13 residues. The V end was cut by 11 bases, the J end by 3 bases, with 16 bases between. The CDR3 coding sequence is TGCGCCTTTCGGAAGACAGGAGACTATGGCTACACCTTC. This translates into CAFRKTGDYGYTF.

The chain links TRBV2 to TRBJ2-1; TRBD2 matches 7 bases. J was trimmed by 2 bases and V by 4 bases; bases with no gene match: 5. This CDR3 contains 15 residues. Germline V gene sequence: CDR1 SNHLY, CDR2 FYNNEI. The CDR3 nucleotides read TGTGCCAGCAGTGTTGGGGGGGTTGCCTACAATGAGCAGTTCTTC. Its translation is CASSVGGVAYNEQFF.

The J gene is TRBJ2-1, the V gene TRBV6-5; 14 nucleotides match TRBD2. The V gene's germline CDR1 is MNHEY and CDR2 SVGAGI. This CDR3 is built from 15 residues. V was clipped by 5 bases and J by 9 bases; unmatched bases: 6. CDR3 loop: CASSRLAGGIGEQFF. For the CDR3, the DNA is TGTGCCAGCAGTCGACTAGCGGGAGGGATCGGTGAGCAGTTCTTC.

The chain couples TRBV3-1 (or the pseudogene TRBV3-2) to TRBJ2-1; a possible D gene is TRBD2 (5 bases). V was clipped by 1 base and J by 0 bases, with 19 bases between them. This CDR3 spans 19 amino acids. Germline CDR1 LGHDT, CDR2 YNNKEL (reference sequence). The CDR3 protein is CASSQVSFIGGLSYNEQFF. CDR3 DNA: TGTGCCAGCAGCCAAGTCTCGTTTATTGGCGGGCTCTCCTACAATGAGCAGTTCTTC.

V usage is TRBV11-2 and J usage is TRBJ1-4, with D possibly TRBD1 on 6 matching bases. In germline, CDR1 is SGHAT, CDR2 FQNNGV. The CDR3 consists of 17 residues. Trimming left V 1 base short and J 0 bases short, with 12 bases between. Here the CDR3 DNA reads TGTGCCAGCAGCTTAGGGGGGCGAAGTGCAACTAATGAAAAACTGTTTTTT. Its translation: CASSLGGRSATNEKLFF. Using reference TRBV11-2 and TRBJ1-4 for the parts outside the CDR3, the full variable domain is EAGVAQSPRYKIIEKRQSVAFWCNPISGHATLYWYQQILGQGPKLLIQFQNNGVVDDSQLPKDRFSAERLKGVDSTLKIQPAKLEDSAVYLCASSLGGRSATNEKLFFGSGTQLSVL.

The chain carries TRBV9 and TRBJ2-4; 9 positions agree with TRBD1. This CDR3 is built from 15 residues. CDR1 SGDLS and CDR2 YYNGEE come from the germline V gene. The V gene end was trimmed by 3 bases and the J gene end by 8 bases; junction bases not matched to a gene: 9. The CDR3 spells CASSGPGQGIDIQYF. The DNA of the CDR3 is TGTGCCAGCAGCGGGCCGGGACAGGGTATTGACATTCAGTACTTC.

The chain employs TRBV18 and TRBJ2-3; D is perhaps TRBD2 (7 bases). The CDR3 has 15 residues. CDR1 is KGHSH, CDR2 LQKENI, per germline. V was clipped by 6 bases and J by 4 bases, with 17 bases between them. CDR3 in amino acids: CASSRIRGGADTQYF. In nucleotides, the CDR3 is TGTGCCAGCTCTCGAATTAGAGGGGGGGCAGATACGCAGTATTTT.

This chain links TRBV21-1 with TRBJ2-7; TRBD1 reflects the table's D call only, with no check against the DNA. TRBV21-1 is classified as a pseudogene. The CDR3 runs 16 residues. DNA for the CDR3: TGTGCCAGCAGCACCCAAGACAGGGGGGTTGGCTACGAGCAGTACTTC. Residues: CASSTQDRGVGYEQYF.

This clone showed up just once. This chain uses TRBV28 with TRBJ1-1, with 9 bases lining up with TRBD1. CDR1 is MDHEN, CDR2 SYDVKM, per germline. J gave up 6 bases and V 6 bases, and 14 bases lay outside the gene matches. The CDR3 has 16 residues. This CDR3 reads CASSRAGTGTYAEAFF. CDR3 DNA sequence: TGTGCCAGCAGCCGGGCCGGGACAGGGACTTACGCTGAAGCTTTCTTT.

CDR3 nucleotide sequence: TGTGCCAGCAGCCCGCGACAGGGGGCAAATTCACCCCTCCACTTT. It codes for CASSPRQGANSPLHF. The chain recombines TRBV28 with TRBJ1-6; the match to TRBD1 covers 10 bases. Germline assignment: CDR1 MDHEN and CDR2 SYDVKM. The ends lost 6 bases at V and 7 bases at J; junction bases unmatched: 6. The CDR3 extends over 15 amino acids.

J is TRBJ2-1 and V is TRBV5-4, with a weak D call TRBD1 (5 bases). Germline V lookup: CDR1 SGHNT, CDR2 YYREEE (reference sequence). The CDR3 consists of 16 residues. Trimming pared 4 bases from V and 0 bases from J, leaving 14 bases between. CDR3 bases: TGTGCCAGCAGCCCTGGGGCGCCGAGCTCCTACAATGAGCAGTTCTTC. It encodes CASSPGAPSSYNEQFF. Drawing the rest from reference TRBV5-4 and TRBJ2-1, the complete variable domain is ETGVTQSPTHLIKTRGQQVTLRCSSQSGHNTVSWYQQALGQGPQFIFQYYREEENGRGNFPPRFSGLQFPNYSSELNVNALELDDSALYLCASSPGAPSSYNEQFFGPGTRLTVL.

This sequence joins TRBV15 and TRBJ1-2; a possible D gene is TRBD1 (6 bases). The CDR3 has 15 amino acids. Trimming stripped 0 bases from V and 2 bases from J, with 10 bases between. Germline V gives CDR1 LNHNV, CDR2 YYDKDF (reference sequence). For the CDR3, the DNA is TGTGCCACCAGCAGAGAGCGGGGGCGGAACTATGGCTACACCTTC. Translating gives CATSRERGRNYGYTF. The full variable domain, in which reference TRBV15 and TRBJ1-2 provide the parts outside the CDR3, is DAMVIQNPRYQVTQFGKPVTLSCSQTLNHNVMYWYQQKSSQAPKLLFHYYDKDFNNEADTPDNFQSRRPNTSFCFLDIRSPGLGDTAMYLCATSRERGRNYGYTFGSGTRLTVV.

This clone is a singleton in its sample. This chain joins TRBV28 and TRBJ1-1, with D maybe TRBD1 (5 bases). The CDR3 is made up of 14 amino acids. The germline CDR1 and CDR2 sequences are MDHEN and SYDVKM. V lost 4 bases and J 11 bases, leaving 20 bases between the germline ends. This CDR3 reads CASSSGNVAVLAFF. The DNA of the CDR3 is TGTGCCAGCAGTTCAGGGAATGTGGCGGTATTGGCTTTCTTT.

This chain connects TRBV7-8 to TRBJ1-1, with D maybe TRBD1 (5 bases). V was clipped by 5 bases and J by 1 base, with 17 bases between them. Germline CDR1 and CDR2: SGHVS and FQNEAQ. The CDR3 runs 16 residues. CDR3 amino acids: CASSRTTVQSNTEAFF. The DNA of the CDR3 is TGTGCCAGCAGCCGCACGACAGTGCAATCGAACACTGAAGCTTTCTTT.

The V and J genes are TRBV4-1 and TRBJ2-7; TRBD2 aligns across 11 bases. The V and J ends lost 1 base and 4 bases, in that order; junction bases with no gene match: 6. The CDR3 extends over 16 amino acids. Germline CDR1 and CDR2: MGHRA and YSYEKL. The CDR3 coding sequence is TGCGCCAGCAGCCAAGGAGGGGGACTAGCGGAATACGAGCAGTACTTC. It yields the protein CASSQGGGLAEYEQYF.

V is TRBV10-3 and J is TRBJ2-7; D is perhaps TRBD1 (5 bases). The V end lost 0 bases, the J end lost 1 base, and 7 bases lay between the germline ends. Germline V gene lookup returns CDR1 ENHRY and CDR2 SYGVKD. The CDR3 sequence is 14 residues long. The CDR3 DNA is TGTGCCATCAGTGAGTCCAGGGAATCCTACGAGCAGTACTTC. Translating it yields CAISESRESYEQYF.

CDR3 nucleotides: TGTGCCAGCAGCAGGGGGAAAGGAACTGAAGCTTTCTTT. Translated: CASSRGKGTEAFF. The chain joins TRBV2 to TRBJ1-1; TRBD1 agrees at 7 bases. The CDR3 consists of 13 residues. Trimming at V came to 6 bases and at J to 5 bases, leaving 6 bases not matched to a gene. Germline V gene data show CDR1 as SNHLY and CDR2 as FYNNEI.

The chain couples TRBV18 to TRBJ2-6; the D gene is possibly TRBD2 (6 bases). The CDR3 is 19 residues long. The germline gives CDR1 KGHSH, CDR2 LQKENI. The germline V and J ends were trimmed by 3 bases and 0 bases, with 18 bases remaining between them. The CDR3 coding sequence is TGTGCCAGCTCACCTCGTCGGGACTTTAGTATCTCTGGGGCCAACGTCCTGACTTTC. Amino acids: CASSPRRDFSISGANVLTF.